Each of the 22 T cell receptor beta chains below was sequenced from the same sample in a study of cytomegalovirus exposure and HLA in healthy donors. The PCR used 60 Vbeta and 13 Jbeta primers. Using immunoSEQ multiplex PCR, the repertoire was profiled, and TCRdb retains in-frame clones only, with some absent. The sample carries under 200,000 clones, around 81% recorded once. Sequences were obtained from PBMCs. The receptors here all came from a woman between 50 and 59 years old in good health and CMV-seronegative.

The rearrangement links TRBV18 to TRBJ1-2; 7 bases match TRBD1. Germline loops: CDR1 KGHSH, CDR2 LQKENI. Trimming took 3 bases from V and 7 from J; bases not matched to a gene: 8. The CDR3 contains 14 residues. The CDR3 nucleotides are TGTGCCAGCTCACCGCCGACAGGGTTGGGTGGCTACACCTTC. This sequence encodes CASSPPTGLGGYTF.

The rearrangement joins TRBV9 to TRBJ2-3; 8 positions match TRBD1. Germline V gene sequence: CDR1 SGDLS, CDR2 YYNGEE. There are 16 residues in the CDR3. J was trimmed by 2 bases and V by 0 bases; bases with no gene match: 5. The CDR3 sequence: CASSVAGRGLTDTQYF. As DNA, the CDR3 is TGTGCCAGCAGCGTAGCGGGCAGGGGGCTCACAGATACGCAGTATTTT. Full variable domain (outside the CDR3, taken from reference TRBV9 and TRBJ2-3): DSGVTQTPKHLITATGQRVTLRCSPRSGDLSVYWYQQSLDQGLQFLIQYYNGEERAKGNILERFSAQQFPDLHSELNLSSLELGDSALYFCASSVAGRGLTDTQYFGPGTRLTVL.

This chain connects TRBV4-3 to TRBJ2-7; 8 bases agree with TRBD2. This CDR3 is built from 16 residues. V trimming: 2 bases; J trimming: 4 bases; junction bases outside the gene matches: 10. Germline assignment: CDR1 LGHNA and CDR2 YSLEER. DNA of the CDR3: TGCGCCAGCAGCCAAAAGCGGGTCGGGGGGGCGTACGAGCAGTACTTC. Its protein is CASSQKRVGGAYEQYF.

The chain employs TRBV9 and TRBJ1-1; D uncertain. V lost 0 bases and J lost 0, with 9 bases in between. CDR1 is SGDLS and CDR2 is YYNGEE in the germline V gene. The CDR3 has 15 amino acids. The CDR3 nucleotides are TGTGCCAGCAGCGTAGGAGCGCAGCTGAACACTGAAGCTTTCTTT. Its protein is CASSVGAQLNTEAFF.

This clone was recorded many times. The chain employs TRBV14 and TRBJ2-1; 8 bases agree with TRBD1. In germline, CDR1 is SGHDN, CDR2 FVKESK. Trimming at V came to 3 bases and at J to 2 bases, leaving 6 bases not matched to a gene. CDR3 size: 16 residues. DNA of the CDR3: TGTGCCAGCAGCCAGGCGACAGGGGTTACCTACAATGAGCAGTTCTTC. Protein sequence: CASSQATGVTYNEQFF.

In DNA form, the CDR3 reads TGTGCCAGCAGCCCTACCCGCGACGGGGGAGCGGGGGGCTACAATGAGCAGTTCTTC. This gives the protein CASSPTRDGGAGGYNEQFF. The chain uses TRBV11-2 and TRBJ2-1, with 9 positions matching TRBD2. Germline CDR1 reads SGHAT; CDR2 reads FQNNGV. This CDR3 is 19 amino acids long. The V gene end was trimmed by 5 bases and the J gene end by 3 bases; junction bases not matched to a gene: 17.

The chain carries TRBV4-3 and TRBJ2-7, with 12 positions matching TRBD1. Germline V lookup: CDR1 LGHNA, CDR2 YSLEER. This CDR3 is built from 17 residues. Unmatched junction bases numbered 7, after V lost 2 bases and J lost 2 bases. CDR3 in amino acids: CASSQRRGTGGPYEQYF. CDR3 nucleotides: TGCGCCAGCAGCCAAAGGCGCGGGACAGGGGGCCCCTACGAGCAGTACTTC.

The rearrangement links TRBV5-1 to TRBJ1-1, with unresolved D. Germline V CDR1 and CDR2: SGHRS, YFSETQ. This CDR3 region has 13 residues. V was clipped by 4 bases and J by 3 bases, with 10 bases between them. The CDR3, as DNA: TGCGCCAGCAGCGCCTTATCGGACACTGAAGCTTTCTTT. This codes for CASSALSDTEAFF.

CDR3 coding DNA: TGTGCCAGCAGCGGGGGGGGACCCGCAACTAATGAAAAACTGTTTTTT. Amino acids: CASSGGGPATNEKLFF. The V gene is TRBV7-2, the J gene TRBJ1-4; D might be TRBD1 (5 bases). The CDR3 covers 16 residues. Germline V gene lookup returns CDR1 SGHTA and CDR2 FQGNSA. The V gene lost 5 bases and the J gene lost 0 bases, with 13 bases spanning the gap.

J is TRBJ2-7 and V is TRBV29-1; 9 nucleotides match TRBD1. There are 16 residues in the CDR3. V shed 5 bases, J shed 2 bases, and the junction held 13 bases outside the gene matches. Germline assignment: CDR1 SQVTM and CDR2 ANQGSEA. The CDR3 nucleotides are TGCAGCGTTTTGCTTACCGGGGGGACAGGGACCTACGAGCAGTACTTC. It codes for CSVLLTGGTGTYEQYF.

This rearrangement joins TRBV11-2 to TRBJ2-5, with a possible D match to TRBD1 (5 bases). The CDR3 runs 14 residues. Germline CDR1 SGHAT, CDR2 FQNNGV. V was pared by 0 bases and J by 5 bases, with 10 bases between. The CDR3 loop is CASSLERGRETQYF. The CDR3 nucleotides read TGTGCCAGCAGCTTAGAAAGGGGCCGGGAGACCCAGTACTTC.

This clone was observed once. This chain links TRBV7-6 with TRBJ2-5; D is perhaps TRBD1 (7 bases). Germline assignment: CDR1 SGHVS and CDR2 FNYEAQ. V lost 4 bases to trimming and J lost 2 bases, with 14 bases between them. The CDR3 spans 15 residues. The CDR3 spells CASSSPRGEQETQYF. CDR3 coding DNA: TGTGCCAGCAGCTCACCCAGGGGGGAGCAAGAGACCCAGTACTTC.

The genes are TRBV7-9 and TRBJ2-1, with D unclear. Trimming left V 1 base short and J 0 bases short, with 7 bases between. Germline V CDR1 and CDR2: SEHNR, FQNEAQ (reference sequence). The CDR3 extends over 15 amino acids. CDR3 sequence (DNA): TGTGCCAGCAGCTTAGGGTCCAGCTCCTACAATGAGCAGTTCTTC. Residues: CASSLGSSSYNEQFF.

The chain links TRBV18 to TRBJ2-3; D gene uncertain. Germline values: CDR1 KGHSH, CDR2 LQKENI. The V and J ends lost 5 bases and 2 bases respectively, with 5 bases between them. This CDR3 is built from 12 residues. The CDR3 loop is CASSSYTDTQYF. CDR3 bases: TGTGCCAGCTCATCTTACACAGATACGCAGTATTTT. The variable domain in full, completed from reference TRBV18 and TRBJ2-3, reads NAGVMQNPRHLVRRRGQEARLRCSPMKGHSHVYWYRQLPEEGLKFMVYLQKENIIDESGMPKERFSAEFPKEGPSILRIQQVVRGDSAAYFCASSSYTDTQYFGPGTRLTVL.

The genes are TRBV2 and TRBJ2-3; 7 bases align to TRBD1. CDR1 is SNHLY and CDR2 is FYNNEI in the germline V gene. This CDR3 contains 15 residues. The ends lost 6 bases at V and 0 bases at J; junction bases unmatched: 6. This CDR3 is CASRADRPSTDTQYF. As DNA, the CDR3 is TGTGCCAGCAGAGCGGACAGGCCGAGCACAGATACGCAGTATTTT.

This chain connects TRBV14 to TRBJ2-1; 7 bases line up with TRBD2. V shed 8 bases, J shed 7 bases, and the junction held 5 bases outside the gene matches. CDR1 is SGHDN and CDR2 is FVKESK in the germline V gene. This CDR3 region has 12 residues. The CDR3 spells CASSTGGNEQFF. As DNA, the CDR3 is TGTGCCAGCTCTACGGGGGGAAATGAGCAGTTCTTC.

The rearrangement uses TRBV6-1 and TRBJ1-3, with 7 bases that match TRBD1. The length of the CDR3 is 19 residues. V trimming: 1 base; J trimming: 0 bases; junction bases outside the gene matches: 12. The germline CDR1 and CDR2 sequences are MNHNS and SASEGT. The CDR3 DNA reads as TGTGCCAGCAGTGAAGGGACAGGACTCTACACCTACTCTGGAAACACCATATATTTT. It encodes CASSEGTGLYTYSGNTIYF.

The CDR3 nucleotides are TGTGCCAGCAGCATTCTAGCGGGAGTAAGCGGGGAGCTGTTTTTT. It encodes CASSILAGVSGELFF. V and J are TRBV7-2 and TRBJ2-2; 10 bases agree with TRBD2. With 5 bases clipped from V and 7 bases from J, the junction kept 7 bases outside the gene matches. The V gene's germline CDR1 is SGHTA and CDR2 FQGNSA. The CDR3 is 15 amino acids.

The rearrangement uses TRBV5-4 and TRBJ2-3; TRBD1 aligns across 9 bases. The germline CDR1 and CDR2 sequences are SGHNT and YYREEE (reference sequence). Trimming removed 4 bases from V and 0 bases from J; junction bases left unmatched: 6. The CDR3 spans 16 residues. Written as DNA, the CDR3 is TGTGCCAGCAGCGGGGGACAGGGAGGGAGCACAGATACGCAGTATTTT. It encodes CASSGGQGGSTDTQYF.

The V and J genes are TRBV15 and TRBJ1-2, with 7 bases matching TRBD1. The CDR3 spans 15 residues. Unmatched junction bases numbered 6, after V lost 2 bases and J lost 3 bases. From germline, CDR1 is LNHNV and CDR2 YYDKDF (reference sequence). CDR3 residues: CATSRTGAGDYGYTF. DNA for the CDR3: TGTGCCACCAGCAGAACAGGGGCCGGGGACTATGGCTACACCTTC.

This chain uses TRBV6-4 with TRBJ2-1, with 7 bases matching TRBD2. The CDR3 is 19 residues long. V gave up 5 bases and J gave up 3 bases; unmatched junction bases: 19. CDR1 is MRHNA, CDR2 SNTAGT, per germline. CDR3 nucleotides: TGTGCCAGCAGTCCATCCGGAGGGCGGGGGTACCCAATCTACAATGAGCAGTTCTTC. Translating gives CASSPSGGRGYPIYNEQFF.

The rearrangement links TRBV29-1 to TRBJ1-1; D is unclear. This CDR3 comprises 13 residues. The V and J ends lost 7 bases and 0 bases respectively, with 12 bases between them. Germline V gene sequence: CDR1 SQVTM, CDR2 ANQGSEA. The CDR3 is CSALVNMNTEAFF. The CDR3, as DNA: TGCAGCGCTCTGGTCAACATGAACACTGAAGCTTTCTTT. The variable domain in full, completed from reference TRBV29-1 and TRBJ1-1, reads SAVISQKPSRDICQRGTSLTIQCQVDSQVTMMFWYRQQPGQSLTLIATANQGSEATYESGFVIDKFPISRPNLTFSTLTVSNMSPEDSSIYLCSALVNMNTEAFFGQGTRLTVV.